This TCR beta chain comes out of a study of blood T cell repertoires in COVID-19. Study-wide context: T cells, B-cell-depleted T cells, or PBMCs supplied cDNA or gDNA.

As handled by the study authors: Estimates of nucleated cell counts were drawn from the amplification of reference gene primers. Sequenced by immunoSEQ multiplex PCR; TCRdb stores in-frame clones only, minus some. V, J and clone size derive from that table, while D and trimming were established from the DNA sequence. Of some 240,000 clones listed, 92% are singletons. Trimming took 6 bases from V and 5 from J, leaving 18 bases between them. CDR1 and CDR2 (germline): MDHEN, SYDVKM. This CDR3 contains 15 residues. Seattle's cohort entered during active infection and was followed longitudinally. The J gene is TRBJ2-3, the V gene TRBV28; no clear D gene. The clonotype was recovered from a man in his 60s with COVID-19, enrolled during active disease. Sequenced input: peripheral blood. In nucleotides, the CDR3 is TGTGCCAGCAGCGGAACCCAAGGTCGGAGAGATACGCAGTATTTT. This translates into CASSGTQGRRDTQYF. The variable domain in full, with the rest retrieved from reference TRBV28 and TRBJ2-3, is DVKVTQSSRYLVKRTGEKVFLECVQDMDHENMFWYRQDPGLGLRLIYFSYDVKMKEKGDIPEGYSVSREKKERFSLILESASTNQTSMYLCASSGTQGRRDTQYFGPGTRLTVL.